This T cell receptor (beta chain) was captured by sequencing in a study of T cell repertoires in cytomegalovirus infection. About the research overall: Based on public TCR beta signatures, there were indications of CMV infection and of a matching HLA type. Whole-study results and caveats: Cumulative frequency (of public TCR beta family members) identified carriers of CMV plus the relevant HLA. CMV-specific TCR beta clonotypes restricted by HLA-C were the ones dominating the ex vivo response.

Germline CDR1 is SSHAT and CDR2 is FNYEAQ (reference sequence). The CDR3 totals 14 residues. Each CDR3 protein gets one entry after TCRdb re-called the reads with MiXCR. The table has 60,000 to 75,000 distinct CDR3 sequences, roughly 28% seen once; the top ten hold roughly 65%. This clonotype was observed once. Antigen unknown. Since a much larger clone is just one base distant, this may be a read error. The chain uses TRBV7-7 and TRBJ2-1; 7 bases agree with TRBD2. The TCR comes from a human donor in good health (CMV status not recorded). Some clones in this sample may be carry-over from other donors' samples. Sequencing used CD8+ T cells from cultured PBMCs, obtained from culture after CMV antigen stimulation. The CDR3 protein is CASRSGDASNEQFF. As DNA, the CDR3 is TGTGCTAGCAGAAGCGGGGACGCTTCCAATGAGCAGTTCTTC.